This TCR beta chain was sequenced for a study of cytomegalovirus exposure and HLA in healthy donors. A few counts support this clone. Its antigen is currently unknown. Points from the study as a whole: There were a few CMV-associated chains whose specificity for CMV antigens was confirmed in vitro. The study carried out a later analysis of TCR beta sequences. It associated 16,951 of them with specific HLA alleles at a false discovery rate of 0.05. The study flagged some 170 TCR beta chains as cytomegalovirus-associated.

13 Jbeta primers and 60 Vbeta primers were used for the PCR. Profiling relied on immunoSEQ multiplex PCR, and the TCRdb table lists in-frame clones only, not all of them. Here the sample spans more than 110,000 clones, around 79% being singletons. At sampling all donors were nominally healthy, likely with unrecorded immune exposures. The CDR3 runs 14 residues. J lost 4 bases, V lost 5 bases, and 5 bases had no gene match. CDR1 and CDR2 (germline): WSHSY, SAAADI. This clonotype was obtained from a male donor in good health and CMV-seronegative. The sequencing input was PBMCs. The chain links TRBV10-2 to TRBJ2-1; the match to TRBD1 covers 7 bases. For the CDR3, the DNA is TGCGCCAGCAGTCTACAGGGGTCTTACAATGAGCAGTTCTTC. Translating it yields CASSLQGSYNEQFF.